These 21 T cell receptor beta chains originate from one sample sequenced in a study of CXCR3-negative and CXCR3-positive naive CD8 T cells. Each TRB cDNA library was prepared by 5' RACE (with UMI labels). Using the 5' RACE reads, TCRdb records one entry per CDR3 protein without DNA. The sample table sets out about 9,600 distinct CDR3 sequences. What was sequenced was naive CXCR3- CD8+ T cells from blood. Subset: CD45RO-CCR7+CD27+CD95- naive CD8+ T cells lacking CXCR3 (TNR3-). These receptor sequences come from a human donor in good health. Some clones in this sample may be carry-over from other donors' samples.

The V gene is TRBV4-1, the J gene TRBJ2-7; absent DNA, TCRdb's TRBD1 call cannot be checked. This CDR3 is built from 14 residues. The V gene's germline CDR1 is MGHRA and CDR2 YSYEKL. The CDR3 loop is CASSSDSSTYEQYF.

V gene TRBV4-1 combines with J gene TRBJ1-2. CDR1 is MGHRA and CDR2 is YSYEKL in the germline V gene. CDR3 size: 16 residues. The CDR3 reads CASSQSRTDTMYGYTF.

The chain is built from TRBV12-3 or TRBV12-4 and TRBJ2-2. The CDR3 is 14 residues long. The CDR3 is CASSLALRTVELFF.

The chain recombines TRBV6-5 with TRBJ2-1; TCRdb returns TRBD1, unconfirmable since there is no DNA. The CDR3 sequence is 12 residues long. Per the germline V gene, CDR1 is MNHEY and CDR2 is SVGAGI. CDR3 sequence reads: CASSYDRVEQFF.

The rearrangement uses TRBV27 and TRBJ2-1; no DNA is available, so the TRBD2 call from TCRdb remains unchecked. CDR1 MNHEY and CDR2 SMNVEV come from the germline V gene (reference sequence). The CDR3 length is 15 residues. The chain's CDR3 is CASSPPGIAGEGKFF.

By frequency, this clonotype registers medium-sized (0.01 to 0.1%). J is TRBJ2-1 and V is TRBV27. Germline V gene sequence: CDR1 MNHEY, CDR2 SMNVEV (reference sequence). This CDR3 comprises 11 residues. The CDR3 sequence is CASTFYNEQFF.

The chain recombines TRBV9 with TRBJ1-1. Per germline, CDR1 SGDLS and CDR2 YYNGEE. The CDR3 spans 14 residues. The CDR3 spells CASSVGTVDTEAFF.

This clonotype registers medium-sized by frequency. V and J are TRBV21-1 and TRBJ1-5; TCRdb proposes TRBD1, but this gene call is untestable without DNA. TRBV21-1 constitutes a pseudogene. The CDR3 runs to 19 residues. The CDR3 reads CASSPNRTRRIFLNQPQHF.

The chain combines TRBV19 with TRBJ2-1. The germline gives CDR1 LNHDA, CDR2 SQIVND (reference sequence). This CDR3 spans 14 amino acids. Here the CDR3 reads CASTSDLSYNEQFF.

This CDR3 is CASSWTRNEQFF. The chain combines TRBV5-1 with TRBJ2-1. Germline loops: CDR1 SGHRS, CDR2 YFSETQ. The CDR3 consists of 12 residues.

This clonotype registers medium-sized by frequency. This chain connects TRBV5-1 to TRBJ2-1; no DNA is available, so the TRBD1 call from TCRdb remains unchecked. The CDR3 has 15 residues. Germline V lookup: CDR1 SGHRS, CDR2 YFSETQ. This CDR3 is CASSLTGGPYNEQFF. Full variable domain (remainder filled in from reference TRBV5-1 and TRBJ2-1): KAGVTQTPRYLIKTRGQQVTLSCSPISGHRSVSWYQQTPGQGLQFLFEYFSETQRNKGNFPGRFSGRQFSNSRSEMNVSTLELGDSALYLCASSLTGGPYNEQFFGPGTRLTVL.

The V and J genes are TRBV6-2 or TRBV6-3 and TRBJ2-1; the D call of TRBD2 rests on TCRdb alone, since no DNA is present to check it. Germline lookup yields CDR1 MNHEY and CDR2 SVGEGT. The CDR3 runs 19 residues. The CDR3 spells CASSYFPHSGTSGSNEQFF.

Frequency places this clonotype as medium-sized (0.01 to 0.1%). This CDR3 reads CASSPLGGQPNTEAFF. The chain links TRBV12-3 or TRBV12-4 to TRBJ1-1; TCRdb names TRBD1, which stays unverified in the absence of DNA. The CDR3 extends over 16 amino acids.

V usage is TRBV20-1 and J usage is TRBJ1-5. The CDR3 loop spans 15 amino acids. Germline assignment: CDR1 DFQATT and CDR2 SNEGSKA (reference sequence). CDR3 loop: CSARGRDYNQGPQHF.

The rearrangement links TRBV28 to TRBJ1-1; checking the TCRdb D call of TRBD1 is not possible without DNA. This CDR3 comprises 17 residues. Germline V gene sequence: CDR1 MDHEN, CDR2 SYDVKM. The CDR3 region is CASSLTMGQSMNTEAFF.

The chain has TRBV29-1 and TRBJ2-3; with no DNA, the TCRdb D assignment of TRBD2 cannot be verified. CDR1 and CDR2 (germline): SQVTM, ANQGSEA. CDR3 length: 16 residues. The CDR3 here is CSVENLGESRPDTQYF.

The chain combines TRBV5-3 with TRBJ2-1; lacking DNA, the TRBD2 call made by TCRdb goes unchecked. TRBV5-3 counts as an open reading frame of uncertain function. The CDR3 is 13 amino acids. The CDR3 sequence: CVHVLAGDHEQFF.

The genes are TRBV29-1 and TRBJ2-7; TCRdb indicates TRBD1, and absent DNA this call remains unverified. The length of the CDR3 is 14 residues. Germline V CDR1 and CDR2: SQVTM, ANQGSEA. CDR3 sequence reads: CSARLGLGVGEQYF.

V gene TRBV20-1 combines with J gene TRBJ2-7; no DNA is available, so the TRBD1 call from TCRdb remains unchecked. This CDR3 has 11 amino acids. Germline CDR1 and CDR2: DFQATT and SNEGSKA (reference sequence). The chain's CDR3 is CSARGGYEQYF.

This clonotype is called medium-sized (0.01 to 0.1%) based on its frequency. The V call is TRBV12-3 or TRBV12-4, the J call TRBJ2-1; the TRBD1 assignment by TCRdb is unverifiable without DNA. There are 15 residues in the CDR3. CDR3 protein: CASSPGQSSYNEQFF.

This clonotype ranks as medium-sized in terms of frequency. This rearrangement joins TRBV7-9 to TRBJ2-3; TCRdb's D call of TRBD1 is untestable without DNA. The CDR3 runs 15 residues. Germline V gene sequence: CDR1 SEHNR, CDR2 FQNEAQ (reference sequence). CDR3 amino acids: CASSLAQGRTDTQYF.